Below are 15 T cell receptor beta chains sequenced from a single sample in a study of OX40 agonist ivuxolimab in advanced cancers. Assay used: immunoSEQ multiplex PCR; TCRdb lists only in-frame clones, some missing. Among around 74,000 clones listed, over 75% were seen once. The material was CD4+ or CD8+ T cells sorted from blood, obtained in a trial of the OX40 agonist ivuxolimab. The receptors were sampled from an adult with an advanced solid tumor such as melanoma, head and neck, liver or kidney cancer.

The rearrangement joins TRBV7-3 to TRBJ1-3; 7 bases align to TRBD1. The CDR3 is 15 residues long. The V gene's germline CDR1 is SGHTA and CDR2 FQGTGA. V shed 5 bases, J shed 0 bases, and the junction held 4 bases outside the gene matches. The CDR3 region has the DNA TGTGCCAGCAGCCCGGGACAGTTCTCTGGAAACACCATATATTTT. Its protein product is CASSPGQFSGNTIYF. The full variable domain, with the rest looked up from reference TRBV7-3 and TRBJ1-3, is GAGVSQTPSNKVTEKGKYVELRCDPISGHTALYWYRQSLGQGPEFLIYFQGTGAADDSGLPNDRFFAVRPEGSVSTLKIQRTERGDSAVYLCASSPGQFSGNTIYFGEGSWLTVV.

The J gene is TRBJ2-2, the V gene TRBV12-5; a possible D gene is TRBD2 (7 bases). The germline gives CDR1 LGHNT, CDR2 FRNRAP. Trimming took off 1 base at V and 7 bases at J, with 10 bases between the two ends. This CDR3 contains 14 residues. The DNA of the CDR3 is TGTGCTAGTGGTTTGGAGGGGGGGAACGGGGAGCTGTTTTTT. Its translation: CASGLEGGNGELFF.

This clone was seen once. The rearrangement joins TRBV2 to TRBJ2-5; D is undetermined. Germline V gives CDR1 SNHLY, CDR2 FYNNEI. This CDR3 has 12 amino acids. Trimming stripped 4 bases from V and 5 bases from J, with 8 bases between. The DNA of the CDR3 is TGTGCCAGCAGTGGAGAACGGGAGACCCAGTACTTC. Amino acids: CASSGERETQYF.

The rearrangement uses TRBV19 and TRBJ2-2; TRBD1 agrees at 11 bases. Trimming at V came to 3 bases and at J to 5 bases, leaving 2 bases not matched to a gene. From germline, CDR1 is LNHDA and CDR2 SQIVND (reference sequence). The CDR3 covers 15 residues. The CDR3 here is CASSMGTGGTGELFF. CDR3 sequence (DNA): TGTGCCAGTAGTATGGGGACAGGGGGGACCGGGGAGCTGTTTTTT.

The V call is TRBV7-9, the J call TRBJ2-2; perhaps TRBD2 as D (5 bases). Trimming took 5 bases from V and 1 from J, leaving 17 bases between them. Germline values: CDR1 SEHNR, CDR2 FQNEAQ (reference sequence). The CDR3 consists of 17 residues. In DNA form, the CDR3 reads TGTGCCAGCAGCCCCAGCCCCGGAGGCGGGAACACCGGGGAGCTGTTTTTT. Its translation: CASSPSPGGGNTGELFF. Combining the CDR3 with reference TRBV7-9 and TRBJ2-2 gives the whole variable domain DTGVSQNPRHKITKRGQNVTFRCDPISEHNRLYWYRQTLGQGPEFLTYFQNEAQLEKSRLLSDRFSAERPKGSFSTLEIQRTEQGDSAMYLCASSPSPGGGNTGELFFGEGSRLTVL.

The chain links TRBV4-2 to TRBJ2-5; TRBD1 agrees at 11 bases. Trimming removed 5 bases from V and 0 bases from J; junction bases left unmatched: 5. Per the germline V gene, CDR1 is LGHNA and CDR2 is YNFKEQ. CDR3 length equals 16 residues. The CDR3 region is CASSKSGQGDQETQYF. CDR3 DNA sequence: TGTGCCAGCAGCAAGTCGGGACAGGGGGACCAAGAGACCCAGTACTTC.

This rearrangement joins TRBV18 to TRBJ1-2; tentatively, D is TRBD1 (5 bases). The ends were cut back, 6 bases at V and 7 bases at J, with 15 bases in the middle. This CDR3 spans 13 amino acids. The germline V gene encodes CDR1 KGHSH and CDR2 LQKENI. In DNA form, the CDR3 reads TGTGCCAGCTCCTTAGGACGGGACGGTGGCTACACCTTC. It is translated as CASSLGRDGGYTF.

The chain links TRBV6-5 to TRBJ1-3; unclear D gene. Germline V gives CDR1 MNHEY, CDR2 SVGAGI. The CDR3 extends over 12 amino acids. V gave up 8 bases and J gave up 3 bases, with 8 bases separating them. The CDR3 here is CASGTVGNTIYF. CDR3 nucleotides: TGTGCCAGCGGAACGGTTGGAAACACCATATATTTT.

The V and J genes are TRBV4-3 and TRBJ1-1, with 10 bases matching TRBD1. In germline, CDR1 is LGHNA, CDR2 YSLEER. The trim removed 4 bases at V and 7 bases at J, leaving 6 bases unmatched. This CDR3 comprises 14 residues. The CDR3 reads CASSPEDRGSEAFF. The CDR3 DNA sequence: TGCGCCAGCAGCCCGGAGGACAGGGGGAGTGAAGCTTTCTTT.

V gene TRBV18 combines with J gene TRBJ1-1; D gene uncertain. The CDR3 has 17 amino acids. V was cut by 0 bases and J by 1 base, with 15 bases left in between. Germline CDR1 reads KGHSH; CDR2 reads LQKENI. In DNA, the CDR3 is TGTGCCAGCTCACCACCTATTAAGGCGCTGGGGAACACTGAAGCTTTCTTT. Translated: CASSPPIKALGNTEAFF.

The rearrangement joins TRBV6-6 to TRBJ1-5, with unresolved D. V lost 2 bases and J 7 bases, leaving 15 bases between the germline ends. There are 15 residues in the CDR3. Looked up from germline, CDR1 is MNHNY and CDR2 is SVGAGI (reference sequence). The CDR3 is CASSYVADRMQPQHF. In nucleotides, the CDR3 is TGTGCCAGCAGTTACGTCGCCGACCGAATGCAGCCCCAGCATTTT.

The chain recombines TRBV4-3 with TRBJ1-2, with no clear D. The CDR3 contains 15 residues. Trimming took off 3 bases at V and 6 bases at J, with 17 bases between the two ends. The germline CDR1 and CDR2 sequences are LGHNA and YSLEER. In DNA form, the CDR3 reads TGCGCCAGCAGCCACCTCACGACGGCAGCCGATGGCTACACCTTC. It is translated as CASSHLTTAADGYTF.

This sequence joins TRBV2 and TRBJ2-3; D ambiguous. Germline values: CDR1 SNHLY, CDR2 FYNNEI. This CDR3 region has 13 residues. V was trimmed by 8 bases and J by 2 bases, leaving 11 bases between them. Written as DNA, the CDR3 is TGTGCCAGCGGTATAGTTCACACAGATACGCAGTATTTT. Translation gives CASGIVHTDTQYF. Looking up the rest from reference TRBV2 and TRBJ2-3 gives the full variable domain: EPEVTQTPSHQVTQMGQEVILRCVPISNHLYFYWYRQILGQKVEFLVSFYNNEISEKSEIFDDQFSVERPDGSNFTLKIRSTKLEDSAMYFCASGIVHTDTQYFGPGTRLTVL.

The V and J genes are TRBV18 and TRBJ2-5, with a tentative D call TRBD2 (5 bases). Trimming took 3 bases from V and 2 from J, leaving 7 bases between them. The germline CDR1 and CDR2 sequences are KGHSH and LQKENI. The CDR3 has 13 residues. CDR3: CASSPRAQETQYF. CDR3 in DNA: TGTGCCAGCTCACCGAGGGCACAAGAGACCCAGTACTTC.

Here the CDR3 reads CASRRGVPETQYF. As DNA, the CDR3 is TGCGCCAGCAGGAGGGGAGTACCGGAGACCCAGTACTTC. The V gene is TRBV23-1, the J gene TRBJ2-5; D might be TRBD1 or TRBD2, each matching 5 bases. TRBV23-1 is labeled an ORF, and its function is uncertain. Trimming removed 6 bases at V and 5 bases at J, with 13 bases between. The CDR3 spans 13 residues.